This TCR beta chain was captured by sequencing in a study of blood T cell repertoires in COVID-19. Whole-study context: From T cells, B-cell-depleted T cells, or PBMCs came the material, which was cDNA or gDNA.

Authors' processing steps: Scientists estimated how many nucleated cells there were by amplifying reference gene primers. Using immunoSEQ multiplex PCR, the repertoire was profiled, and TCRdb retains in-frame clones only, with some absent. V, J and clone size were drawn from that table, and D and trimming were deduced from the DNA. The data hold roughly 250,000 clones, with around 86% observed a single time. The sample taken for sequencing was peripheral blood. The source of this sequence is a woman aged 55-70 years with active or convalescent COVID-19.

CDR3 sequence reads: CAWSDGRLQETQYF. In nucleotides, the CDR3 is TGTGCCTGGAGTGATGGGAGACTTCAAGAGACCCAGTACTTC. This chain connects TRBV30 to TRBJ2-5; maybe TRBD2 (5 bases). With 1 base removed from V and 2 bases from J, the gap between germline ends came to 11 bases. From germline, CDR1 is GTSNPN and CDR2 SVGIG (reference sequence). This CDR3 is built from 14 residues. The full variable domain, rest sourced from reference TRBV30 and TRBJ2-5, is SQTIHQWPATLVQPVGSPLSLECTVEGTSNPNLYWYRQAAGRGLQLLFYSVGIGQISSEVPQNLSASRPQDRQFILSSKKLLLSDSGFYLCAWSDGRLQETQYFGPGTRLLVL.